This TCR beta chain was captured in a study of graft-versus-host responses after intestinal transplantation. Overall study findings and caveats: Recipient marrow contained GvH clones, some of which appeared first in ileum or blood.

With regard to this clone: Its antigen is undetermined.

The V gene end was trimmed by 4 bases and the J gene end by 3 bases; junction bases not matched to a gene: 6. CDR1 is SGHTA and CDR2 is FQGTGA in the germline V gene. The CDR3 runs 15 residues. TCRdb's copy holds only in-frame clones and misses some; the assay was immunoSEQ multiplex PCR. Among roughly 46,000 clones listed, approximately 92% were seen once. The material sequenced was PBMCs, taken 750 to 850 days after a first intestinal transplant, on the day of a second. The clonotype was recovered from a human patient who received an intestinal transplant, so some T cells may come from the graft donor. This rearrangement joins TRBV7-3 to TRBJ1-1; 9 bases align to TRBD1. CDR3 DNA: TGTGCCAGCAGCTCTGAACAGGGGGCCGACACTGAAGCTTTCTTT. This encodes CASSSEQGADTEAFF.